These 18 T cell receptor beta chains share one sample of origin, sequenced in a study of human T cells and chemical hapten exposure. The sample's time point: patch test 3, about 24 weeks after DPC sensitization. Regarding treatment: therapeutic diphenylcyclopropenone sensitization with weekly scalp DPC. In TCRdb, the RACE reads were re-called with MiXCR into one record per CDR3 protein. This table has under 55,000 distinct CDR3 sequences, about 10% appearing once. This material consisted of whole blood, taken in connection with sensitization to the hapten diphenylcyclopropenone (DPC). The receptors stem from a woman between 40 and 55 years old with alopecia areata. Some clones in this sample may be carry-over from other donors' samples.

For this clonotype: Being one base from a much bigger clone, this may be a read error. The J gene is TRBJ1-2, the V gene TRBV9; tentative D call: TRBD1 (5 bases). V was shortened by 7 bases and J by 6 bases, with 10 bases between the two germline ends. CDR3 length: 11 amino acids. Germline CDR1 is SGDLS and CDR2 is YYNGEE. This chain's CDR3 is CASEDSHGYTF. CDR3 DNA: TGTGCCAGCGAAGACAGTCATGGCTACACCTTC.

This clonotype was counted at least ten times. This chain uses TRBV4-3 with TRBJ2-3; D is undetermined. This CDR3 region has 13 residues. Between the trimmed V and J ends, which lost 4 bases and 5 bases, there was a span of 10 bases. CDR1 is LGHNA and CDR2 is YSLEER in the germline V gene. CDR3 sequence reads: CASSRTEGDTQYF. CDR3 coding DNA: TGCGCCAGCAGCCGGACCGAAGGAGATACGCAGTATTTT.

This chain joins TRBV7-9 and TRBJ2-7; 10 nucleotides line up with TRBD2. CDR1 is SEHNR, CDR2 FQNEAQ, per germline (reference sequence). V was clipped by 4 bases and J by 0 bases; unmatched bases: 3. The CDR3 spans 15 residues. The CDR3 reads CASSWLAGASYEQYF. Here the CDR3 DNA reads TGTGCCAGCAGCTGGCTAGCGGGAGCCTCCTACGAGCAGTACTTC. Full variable domain (missing parts from reference TRBV7-9 and TRBJ2-7): DTGVSQNPRHKITKRGQNVTFRCDPISEHNRLYWYRQTLGQGPEFLTYFQNEAQLEKSRLLSDRFSAERPKGSFSTLEIQRTEQGDSAMYLCASSWLAGASYEQYFGPGTRLTVT.

In its sample, this clonotype was seen many times. The rearrangement links TRBV2 to TRBJ1-5; D might be TRBD1 (6 bases). Between the trimmed V and J ends, which lost 6 bases and 7 bases, there was a span of 16 bases. The CDR3 spans 14 residues. The germline CDR1 and CDR2 sequences are SNHLY and FYNNEI. CDR3: CASRGTGFGQPQHF. The CDR3 region has the DNA TGTGCCAGCAGAGGCACAGGGTTCGGCCAGCCCCAGCATTTT.

The chain links TRBV6-4 to TRBJ2-5; 9 nucleotides agree with TRBD2. Germline V lookup: CDR1 MRHNA, CDR2 SNTAGT. The length of the CDR3 is 15 residues. J was trimmed by 4 bases and V by 2 bases; bases with no gene match: 5. CDR3 coding DNA: TGTGCCAGCAGTGACCGAGCGGGGGGCGGAGAGACCCAGTACTTC. Translated: CASSDRAGGGETQYF.

V and J are TRBV7-9 and TRBJ2-5; perhaps TRBD2 as D (5 bases). There are 12 residues in the CDR3. V lost 4 bases and J lost 4, with 7 bases in between. Germline V gene lookup returns CDR1 SEHNR and CDR2 FQNEAQ (reference sequence). The CDR3 nucleotides are TGTGCCAGCAGCTCGGAGGTAGAGACCCAGTACTTC. Its translation: CASSSEVETQYF.

This clonotype was recorded many times. This chain joins TRBV9 and TRBJ2-3; D may be TRBD2 (6 bases). V shed 4 bases and J shed 2 bases, with 14 bases lying between them. Germline V gene lookup returns CDR1 SGDLS and CDR2 YYNGEE. The CDR3 sequence is 15 residues long. CDR3 sequence reads: CASSPHGGDTDTQYF. The CDR3, as DNA: TGTGCCAGCAGCCCCCACGGCGGGGACACAGATACGCAGTATTTT.

Relative to its sample, this clonotype is medium-sized. This chain links TRBV6-1 with TRBJ2-1, with D uncertain. V lost 7 bases, J lost 13 bases, and 20 bases lay in between. The CDR3 extends over 13 amino acids. Looked up from germline, CDR1 is MNHNS and CDR2 is SASEGT. CDR3 sequence reads: CASKRSEVSPQFF. The CDR3 DNA reads as TGTGCCAGCAAGAGGTCCGAGGTTTCTCCCCAGTTCTTC.

This clonotype was observed a few times. J is TRBJ2-7 and V is TRBV30; tentatively, D is TRBD1 or TRBD2 (5 bases each). The CDR3 is 13 residues long. Germline loops: CDR1 GTSNPN, CDR2 SVGIG (reference sequence). Between the trimmed V and J ends, which lost 1 base and 4 bases, there was a span of 11 bases. The CDR3 region has the DNA TGTGCCTGGAGTGGGATGGGGGTTTACGAGCAGTACTTC. It is translated as CAWSGMGVYEQYF.

The chain employs TRBV2 and TRBJ2-2, with D perhaps matching TRBD1 (5 bases). The germline gives CDR1 SNHLY, CDR2 FYNNEI. This CDR3 is built from 15 residues. V was pared by 6 bases and J by 2 bases, with 13 bases between. The DNA of the CDR3 is TGTGCCAGCAGCCCCAAGGACACCAACACCGGGGAGCTGTTTTTT. It encodes CASSPKDTNTGELFF. Full variable domain (rest looked up from reference TRBV2 and TRBJ2-2): EPEVTQTPSHQVTQMGQEVILRCVPISNHLYFYWYRQILGQKVEFLVSFYNNEISEKSEIFDDQFSVERPDGSNFTLKIRSTKLEDSAMYFCASSPKDTNTGELFFGEGSRLTVL.

This clonotype was counted ten times or more. The genes are TRBV18 and TRBJ2-5; no clear D gene. Between the trimmed V and J ends, which lost 2 bases and 5 bases, there was a span of 12 bases. The CDR3 has 14 residues. Germline V CDR1 and CDR2: KGHSH, LQKENI. CDR3 in DNA: TGTGCCAGCTCACCAAACCACGGGTTGGAGACCCAGTACTTC. Protein sequence: CASSPNHGLETQYF.

The V call is TRBV7-9, the J call TRBJ1-4, with D uncertain. Germline V gene data show CDR1 as SEHNR and CDR2 as FQNEAQ (reference sequence). The CDR3 consists of 12 residues. V lost 10 bases and J 5 bases, leaving 11 bases between the germline ends. The CDR3 loop reads CAIPDNNEKLFF. The CDR3 coding sequence is TGTGCCATTCCCGATAACAATGAAAAACTGTTTTTT.

The chain joins TRBV11-2 to TRBJ1-4; 7 bases are a match to TRBD1. This CDR3 contains 16 residues. Trimming removed 3 bases from V and 7 bases from J; junction bases left unmatched: 11. Germline V gene lookup returns CDR1 SGHAT and CDR2 FQNNGV. CDR3 sequence reads: CASSFKLQGPTEKLFF. Written as DNA, the CDR3 is TGTGCCAGCAGCTTTAAGTTACAGGGGCCTACTGAAAAACTGTTTTTT.

V gene TRBV28 combines with J gene TRBJ1-2, with TRBD1 matching over 7 bases. Germline V gives CDR1 MDHEN, CDR2 SYDVKM. V lost 5 bases to trimming and J lost 6 bases; unmatched junction nucleotides: 3. This CDR3 has 12 residues. CDR3 loop: CASSPTGDGYTF. The DNA for the CDR3 is TGTGCCAGCAGTCCTACAGGGGATGGCTACACCTTC.

This rearrangement joins TRBV9 to TRBJ1-1; possibly TRBD1 for D (5 bases). Per the germline V gene, CDR1 is SGDLS and CDR2 is YYNGEE. V lost 4 bases and J 8 bases, leaving 21 bases between the germline ends. CDR3 length: 15 amino acids. The CDR3: CASSPASFGDLEAFF. The CDR3 region has the DNA TGTGCCAGCAGCCCCGCGTCGTTCGGGGACCTGGAAGCTTTCTTT.

The chain links TRBV5-4 to TRBJ2-1; maybe TRBD1 (5 bases). CDR3 length equals 13 residues. CDR1 is SGHNT and CDR2 is YYREEE in the germline V gene (reference sequence). V was trimmed by 4 bases and J by 8 bases, leaving 13 bases between them. The CDR3 here is CASSGEQVHEQFF. The DNA for the CDR3 is TGTGCCAGCAGCGGCGAACAGGTCCATGAGCAGTTCTTC.

Ten or more counts support this clonotype. V usage is TRBV12-3 or TRBV12-4 and J usage is TRBJ1-3; D is unclear. The V gene lost 1 base and the J gene lost 0 bases, with 4 bases spanning the gap. The CDR3 covers 14 residues. CDR3 sequence: CASSLESSGNTIYF. The DNA of the CDR3 is TGTGCCAGCAGTTTAGAGAGCTCTGGAAACACCATATATTTT.

This clonotype was observed a handful of times. This chain links TRBV7-9 with TRBJ1-6; TRBD1 aligns across 7 bases. Germline-derived CDR1 and CDR2 are SEHNR and FQNEAQ (reference sequence). After removal of 10 bases from V and 6 bases from J, the junction contained 15 bases not matched to a gene. The CDR3 runs to 16 residues. The CDR3 nucleotides read TGTGCCACTCCGGGACAGACAGCAGGCAGTAATTCACCCCTCCACTTT. This translates into CATPGQTAGSNSPLHF.